The present entry profiles one T cell receptor beta chain with its context. Data came from immunoSEQ multiplex PCR; TCRdb stores just in-frame clones and leaves some out. The repertoire holds about 88,000 clones, with 85% to 95% as singletons. This specimen belongs to a study of PD-L1 blockade in urothelial cancer. As for the study in general: Bladder-origin urothelial cancer in males covered twenty-five of 29 patients. Blood drawn 3 weeks (second dose) and 6 weeks after treatment start was analyzed. T cells numbered a median of approximately 150,000 in the blood samples.

The V segment lost 4 bases and the J segment 1 base; nucleotides outside the gene matches: 7. The CDR3 covers 15 residues. From germline, CDR1 is WSHSY and CDR2 SAAADI. Locally advanced or metastatic urothelial carcinoma affected all patients. The clonotype comes from a man aged 55 to 70 with urothelial cancer. The rearrangement uses TRBV10-2 and TRBJ2-7; 7 bases line up with TRBD1. The specimen was PBMCs, collected around atezolizumab (anti-PD-L1) treatment. The CDR3 DNA reads TGCGCCAGCAGTGGGGACAGTTTTAGGTCCTACGAGCAGTACTTC. Protein sequence: CASSGDSFRSYEQYF.